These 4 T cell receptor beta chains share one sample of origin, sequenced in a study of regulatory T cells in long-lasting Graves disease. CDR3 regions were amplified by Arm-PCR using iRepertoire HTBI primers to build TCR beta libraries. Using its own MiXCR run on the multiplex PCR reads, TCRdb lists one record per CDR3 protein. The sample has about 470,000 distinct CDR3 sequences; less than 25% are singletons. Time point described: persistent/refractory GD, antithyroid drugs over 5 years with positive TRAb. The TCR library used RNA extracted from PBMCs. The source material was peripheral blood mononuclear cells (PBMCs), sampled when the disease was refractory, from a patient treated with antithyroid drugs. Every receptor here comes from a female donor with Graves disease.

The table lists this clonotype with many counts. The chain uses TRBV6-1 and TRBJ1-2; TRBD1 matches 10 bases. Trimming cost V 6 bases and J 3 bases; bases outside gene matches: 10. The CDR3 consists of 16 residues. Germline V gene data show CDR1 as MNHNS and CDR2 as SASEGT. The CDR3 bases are TGTGCCAGCAGCCGAGGAGGGGACAGGGGCTACTATGGCTACACCTTC. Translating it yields CASSRGGDRGYYGYTF.

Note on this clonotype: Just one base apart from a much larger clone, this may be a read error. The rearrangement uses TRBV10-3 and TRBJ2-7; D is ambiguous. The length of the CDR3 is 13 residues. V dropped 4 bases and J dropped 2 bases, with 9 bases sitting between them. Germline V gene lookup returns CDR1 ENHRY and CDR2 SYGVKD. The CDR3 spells CAISGPGPYEQYF. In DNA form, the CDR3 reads TGTGCCATCAGTGGGCCAGGTCCCTACGAGCAGTACTTC.

The chain's CDR3 is CATSDRGGDEQYF. Here the CDR3 DNA reads TGTGCCACCAGTGACAGGGGAGGAGACGAGCAGTACTTC. This chain uses TRBV24-1 with TRBJ2-7; D assignment may be TRBD1 or TRBD2 (6 bases each). The CDR3 runs 13 residues. The V gene lost 4 bases and the J gene lost 5 bases, with 11 bases spanning the gap. Looked up from germline, CDR1 is KGHDR and CDR2 is SFDVKD.

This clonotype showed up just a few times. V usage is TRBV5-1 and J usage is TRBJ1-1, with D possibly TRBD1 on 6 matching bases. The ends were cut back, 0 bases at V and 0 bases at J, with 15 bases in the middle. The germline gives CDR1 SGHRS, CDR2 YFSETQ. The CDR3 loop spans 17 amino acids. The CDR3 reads CASSLASVDRLNTEAFF. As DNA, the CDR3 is TGCGCCAGCAGCTTGGCATCCGTAGACAGGCTGAACACTGAAGCTTTCTTT.